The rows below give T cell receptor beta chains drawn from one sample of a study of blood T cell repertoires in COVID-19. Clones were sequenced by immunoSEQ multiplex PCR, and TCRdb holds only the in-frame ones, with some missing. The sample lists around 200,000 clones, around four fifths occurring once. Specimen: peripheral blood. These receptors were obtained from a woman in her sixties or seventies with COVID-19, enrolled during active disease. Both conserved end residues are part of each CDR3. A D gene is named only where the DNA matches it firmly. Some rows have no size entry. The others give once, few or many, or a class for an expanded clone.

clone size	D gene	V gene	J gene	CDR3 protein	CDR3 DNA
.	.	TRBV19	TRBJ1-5	CASSIGRSQPQHF	TGTGCCAGTAGTATAGGTCGTAGTCAGCCCCAGCATTTT
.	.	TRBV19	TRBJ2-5	CASSETQETQYF	TGTGCCAGTAGCGAGACACAAGAGACCCAGTACTTC
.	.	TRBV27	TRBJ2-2	CASSLSIPTGELFF	TGTGCCAGCAGTTTATCTATCCCCACCGGGGAGCTGTTTTTT
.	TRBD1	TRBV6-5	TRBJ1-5	CASRPGQGPNQPQHF	TGTGCCAGCAGGCCGGGACAGGGACCTAATCAGCCCCAGCATTTT
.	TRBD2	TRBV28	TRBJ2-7	CASSLTPLAGASNEQYF	TGTGCCAGCAGCCTTACCCCACTAGCGGGAGCGTCCAACGAGCAGTACTTC
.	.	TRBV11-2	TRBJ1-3	CASSLGGGGNTIYF	TGTGCCAGCAGCCTCGGCGGGGGAGGAAACACCATATATTTT
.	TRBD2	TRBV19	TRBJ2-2	CASSRGGNGELFF	TGTGCCAGTAGTCGGGGAGGGAACGGGGAGCTGTTTTTT
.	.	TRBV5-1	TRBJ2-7	CASSFGGTGAYEQYF	TGCGCCAGCAGCTTCGGGGGGACAGGAGCCTACGAGCAGTACTTC
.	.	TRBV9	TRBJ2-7	CASSVGGSSYEQYF	TGTGCCAGCAGCGTAGGAGGGAGCTCCTACGAGCAGTACTTC
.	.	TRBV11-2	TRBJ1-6	CASSLGRQLNSPLHF	TGTGCCAGCAGCTTAGGAAGACAGCTAAATTCACCCCTCCACTTT
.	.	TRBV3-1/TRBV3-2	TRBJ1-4	CASSQLKSRTNEKLFF	TGTGCCAGCAGCCAATTAAAGAGCAGGACTAATGAAAAACTGTTTTTT
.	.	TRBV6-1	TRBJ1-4	CASSEQGRGEKLFF	TGTGCCAGCAGTGAACAGGGAAGGGGTGAAAAACTGTTTTTT
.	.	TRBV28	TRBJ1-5	CASRISGEFNQPQHF	TGTGCCAGCAGAATTTCAGGGGAGTTCAATCAGCCCCAGCATTTT
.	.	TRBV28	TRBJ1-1	CASSLTTSEAFF	TGTGCCAGCAGTTTAACTACAAGTGAAGCTTTCTTT
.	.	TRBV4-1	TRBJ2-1	CASSQPPGDNEQFF	TGCGCCAGCAGCCAACCCCCGGGGGACAATGAGCAGTTCTTC
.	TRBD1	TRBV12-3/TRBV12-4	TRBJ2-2	CASTQGAGGELFF	TGTGCCAGCACCCAGGGGGCGGGCGGGGAGCTGTTTTTT
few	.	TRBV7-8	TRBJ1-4	CASIRQPGEKLFF	TGTGCCAGCATCCGGCAGCCGGGTGAAAAACTGTTTTTT
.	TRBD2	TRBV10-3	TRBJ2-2	CAISEVGTSGLGTGELFF	TGTGCCATCAGTGAGGTTGGGACTAGCGGGCTGGGCACCGGGGAGCTGTTTTTT
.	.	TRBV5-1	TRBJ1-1	CASSLETGLNTEAFF	TGCGCCAGCAGCTTGGAGACAGGCTTAAACACTGAAGCTTTCTTT
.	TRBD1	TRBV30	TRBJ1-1	CAHNDRGTEAFF	TGTGCCCATAATGACAGGGGCACTGAAGCTTTCTTT
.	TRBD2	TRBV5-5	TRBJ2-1	CASSLGLAQYNEQFF	TGTGCCAGCAGCCTGGGACTAGCGCAATACAATGAGCAGTTCTTC
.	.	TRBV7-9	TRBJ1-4	CASSNQAANEKLFF	TGTGCCAGCAGCAATCAGGCCGCAAATGAAAAACTGTTTTTT
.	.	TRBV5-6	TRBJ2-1	CASSLDSGNEQFF	TGTGCCAGCAGCTTAGATAGCGGCAATGAGCAGTTCTTC
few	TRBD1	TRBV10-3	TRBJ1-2	CAIREGAPSDGYTF	TGTGCCATCCGGGAGGGGGCGCCCTCCGATGGCTACACCTTC
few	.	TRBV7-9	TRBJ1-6	CASSSGTGANSPLHF	TGTGCCAGCAGCTCCGGGACGGGAGCCAATTCACCCCTCCACTTT
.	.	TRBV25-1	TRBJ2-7	CASSRDIKGEQYF	TGTGCCAGCTCCCGGGACATCAAGGGAGAGCAGTACTTC
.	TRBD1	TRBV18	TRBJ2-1	CASSLTGDNEQFF	TGTGCCAGCTCTTTGACAGGGGACAATGAGCAGTTCTTC
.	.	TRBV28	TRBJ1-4	CASSEDRLNEKLFF	TGTGCCAGCAGCGAAGACAGATTAAATGAAAAACTGTTTTTT
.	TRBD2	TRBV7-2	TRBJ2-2	CASSLEPGGLAGELFF	TGTGCCAGCAGCTTAGAACCGGGAGGGTTGGCCGGGGAGCTGTTTTTT
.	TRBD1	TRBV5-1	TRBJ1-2	CASSPSGQEFYGYTF	TGCGCCAGCAGCCCCTCGGGACAGGAATTCTATGGCTACACCTTC
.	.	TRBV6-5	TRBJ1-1	CASSDPYRVNTEAFF	TGTGCCAGCAGCGACCCGTACAGGGTTAACACTGAAGCTTTCTTT
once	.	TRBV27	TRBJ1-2	CASSQTLSAATNYGYTF	TGTGCCAGCAGTCAAACGCTATCGGCGGCCACTAACTATGGCTACACCTTC
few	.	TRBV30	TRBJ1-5	CAWSAPNQPQHF	TGTGCCTGGAGTGCCCCAAATCAGCCCCAGCATTTT
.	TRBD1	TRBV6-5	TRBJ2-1	CASASRGRGEQFF	TGTGCCAGCGCTAGCAGGGGGCGCGGGGAGCAGTTCTTC
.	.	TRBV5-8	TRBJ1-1	CASSFSLPLGNTEAFF	TGTGCCAGCAGCTTCTCTTTGCCTCTAGGGAACACTGAAGCTTTCTTT
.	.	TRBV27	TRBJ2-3	CASSLSGYTDTQYF	TGTGCCAGCAGTTTGTCGGGGTACACAGATACGCAGTATTTT
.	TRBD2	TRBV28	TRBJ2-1	CASSRGLAGRNEQFF	TGTGCCAGCAGTCGAGGGCTAGCGGGACGCAATGAGCAGTTCTTC
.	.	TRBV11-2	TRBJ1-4	CASTQSSLANEKLFF	TGTGCCAGCACCCAATCCTCCCTAGCTAATGAAAAACTGTTTTTT
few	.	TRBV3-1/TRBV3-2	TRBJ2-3	CASSQEGLPNTQYF	TGTGCCAGCAGCCAAGAAGGACTCCCGAATACGCAGTATTTT
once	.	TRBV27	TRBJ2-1	CASSPQGDRGASYNEQFF	TGTGCCAGCAGCCCCCAAGGGGATCGGGGGGCATCCTACAATGAGCAGTTCTTC
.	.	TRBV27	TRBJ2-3	CASSLRPSGTDTQYF	TGTGCCAGCAGTTTACGCCCTAGCGGCACAGATACGCAGTATTTT
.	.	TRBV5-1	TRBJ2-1	CASSRLPSYNEQFF	TGCGCCAGCTCGCGGCTCCCTTCCTACAATGAGCAGTTCTTC
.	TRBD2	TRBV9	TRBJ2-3	CASSVLLAGGSDTQYF	TGTGCCAGCAGCGTATTGCTAGCGGGGGGTTCAGATACGCAGTATTTT
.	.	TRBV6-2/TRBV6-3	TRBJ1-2	CASSYSTGWDYGYTF	TGTGCCAGCAGTTACTCGACAGGCTGGGACTATGGCTACACCTTC
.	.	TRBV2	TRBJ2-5	CASRKTGGDGETQYF	TGTGCCAGCAGGAAAACAGGGGGGGATGGAGAGACCCAGTACTTC
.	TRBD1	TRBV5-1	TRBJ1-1	CASSLDRGAAEAFF	TGCGCCAGCAGCCTGGACAGGGGGGCAGCTGAAGCTTTCTTT
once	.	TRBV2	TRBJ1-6	CASSPDSLNSPLHF	TGTGCCAGCAGTCCGGACAGTCTCAATTCACCCCTCCACTTT
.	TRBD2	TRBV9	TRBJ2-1	CASSFLSGGHFYGEQFF	TGTGCCAGCAGCTTTCTGAGCGGGGGGCATTTTTATGGTGAGCAGTTCTTC
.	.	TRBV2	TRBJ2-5	CASEGLDEGTQYF	TGTGCCAGCGAAGGACTGGATGAAGGGACCCAGTACTTC
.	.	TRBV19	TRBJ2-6	CASSIVGETGANVLTF	TGTGCCAGTAGTATAGTAGGGGAAACTGGGGCCAACGTCCTGACTTTC
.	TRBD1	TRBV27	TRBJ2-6	CASSFRQGAPGANVLTF	TGTGCCAGCAGTTTTCGGCAGGGGGCGCCTGGGGCCAACGTCCTGACTTTC
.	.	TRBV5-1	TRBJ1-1	CASSLADSMNTEAFF	TGCGCCAGCAGCTTGGCTGACAGCATGAACACTGAAGCTTTCTTT
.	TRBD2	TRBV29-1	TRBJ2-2	CSASGRGAGELFF	TGCAGCGCTAGCGGGAGGGGGGCCGGGGAGCTGTTTTTT
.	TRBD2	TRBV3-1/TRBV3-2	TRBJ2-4	CASSQERTSGKNIQYF	TGTGCCAGCAGCCAAGAGAGGACTAGCGGCAAAAACATTCAGTACTTC
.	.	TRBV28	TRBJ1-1	CASSPLRGFVMNTEAFF	TGTGCCAGCAGCCCCCTTAGAGGCTTCGTCATGAACACTGAAGCTTTCTTT
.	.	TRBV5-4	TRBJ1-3	CASSFLGGPSSGNTIYF	TGTGCCAGCAGCTTTCTCGGGGGGCCGAGCTCTGGAAACACCATATATTTT